This T cell receptor (beta chain) appears in the sequencing data of a study of vaccination and CD4 T cells after COVID-19. Study-level information: Researchers treated cells with overlapping spike peptides taken from SARS-CoV-2, HCoV-NL63, HCoV-OC43 and HCoV-229E.

In the case of this clonotype: Its antigen remains unknown.

Sequencing of cultured CD4+ T cell DNA used the Oncomine TCR Beta short-read assay. CD4+ T cells were cultured, and genomic DNA was extracted from them. TCRdb re-called the PCR reads with MiXCR, one entry per CDR3 protein. The sample has about 14,000 distinct CDR3 sequences; over 45% are singletons. As to treatment: roughly 10-day PBMC culture with coronavirus spike peptide pools or control peptides (ViraFEST assay). Trimming pared 5 bases from V and 3 bases from J, leaving 10 bases between. The V gene's germline CDR1 is SGHVS and CDR2 FQNEAQ. This CDR3 is 13 amino acids long. This TCR was sampled from a human donor who had recovered from COVID-19. The V and J genes are TRBV7-8 and TRBJ1-2; D unresolved. Sequences were derived from CD4+ T cells from blood, cultured in vitro, sampled before SARS-CoV-2 vaccination. CDR3 amino acids: CASSAGVDYGYTF. CDR3 sequence (DNA): TGTGCCAGCAGCGCCGGGGTTGACTATGGCTACACCTTC.